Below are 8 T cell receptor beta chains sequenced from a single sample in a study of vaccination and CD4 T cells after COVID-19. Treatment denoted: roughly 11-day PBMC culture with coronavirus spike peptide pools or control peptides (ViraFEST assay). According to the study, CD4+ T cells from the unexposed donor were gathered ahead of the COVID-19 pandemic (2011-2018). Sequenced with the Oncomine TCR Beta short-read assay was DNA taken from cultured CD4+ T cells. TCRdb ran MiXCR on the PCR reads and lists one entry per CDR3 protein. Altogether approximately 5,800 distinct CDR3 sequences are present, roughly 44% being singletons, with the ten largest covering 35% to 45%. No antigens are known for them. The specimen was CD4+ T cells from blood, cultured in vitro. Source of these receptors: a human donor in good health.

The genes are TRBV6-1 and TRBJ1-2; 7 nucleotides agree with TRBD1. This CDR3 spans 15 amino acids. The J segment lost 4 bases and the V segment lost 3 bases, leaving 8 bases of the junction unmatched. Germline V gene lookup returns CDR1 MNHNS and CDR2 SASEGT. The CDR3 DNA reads TGTGCCAGCAGTGAGTCGGTCGACAGGGCCTATGGCTACACCTTC. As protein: CASSESVDRAYGYTF.

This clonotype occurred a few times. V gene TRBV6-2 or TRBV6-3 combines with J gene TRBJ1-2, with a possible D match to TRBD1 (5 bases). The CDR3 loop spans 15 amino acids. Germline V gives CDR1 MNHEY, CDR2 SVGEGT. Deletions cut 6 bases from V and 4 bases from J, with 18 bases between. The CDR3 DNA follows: TGTGCCAGCAGCCGAGCCTTGGGACCTATCTATGGCTACACCTTC. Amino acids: CASSRALGPIYGYTF.

CDR3: CASKGRADSNQPQHF. The CDR3 DNA reads TGTGCCAGTAAGGGAAGGGCAGATAGCAATCAGCCCCAGCATTTT. The chain employs TRBV19 and TRBJ1-5; D unclear. The ends were cut back, 7 bases at V and 0 bases at J, with 13 bases in the middle. Germline V gene data show CDR1 as LNHDA and CDR2 as SQIVND (reference sequence). This CDR3 contains 15 residues.

Here the CDR3 reads CASSKEGFNEQFF. DNA of the CDR3: TGTGCCAGCAGCAAGGAGGGATTCAATGAGCAGTTCTTC. This chain joins TRBV11-1 and TRBJ2-1; D possibly corresponds to TRBD2 (6 bases). With 5 bases removed from V and 6 bases from J, the gap between germline ends came to 11 bases. The CDR3 runs to 13 residues. From germline, CDR1 is SGHAT and CDR2 FQDESV (reference sequence).

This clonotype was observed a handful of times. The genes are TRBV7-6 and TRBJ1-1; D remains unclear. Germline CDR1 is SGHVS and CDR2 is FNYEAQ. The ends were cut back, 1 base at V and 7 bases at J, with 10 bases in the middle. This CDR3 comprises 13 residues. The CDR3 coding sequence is TGTGCCAGCAGCTTAGAATGGGGTGGTGAAGCTTTCTTT. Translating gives CASSLEWGGEAFF. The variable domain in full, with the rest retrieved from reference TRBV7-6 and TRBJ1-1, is GAGVSQSPRYKVTKRGQDVALRCDPISGHVSLYWYRQALGQGPEFLTYFNYEAQQDKSGLPNDRFSAERPEGSISTLTIQRTEQRDSAMYRCASSLEWGGEAFFGQGTRLTVV.

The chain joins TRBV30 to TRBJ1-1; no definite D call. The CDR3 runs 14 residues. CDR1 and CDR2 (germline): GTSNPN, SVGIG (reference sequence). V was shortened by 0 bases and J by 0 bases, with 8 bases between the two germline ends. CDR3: CAWSVGPMNTEAFF. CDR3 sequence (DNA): TGTGCCTGGAGTGTAGGTCCCATGAACACTGAAGCTTTCTTT.

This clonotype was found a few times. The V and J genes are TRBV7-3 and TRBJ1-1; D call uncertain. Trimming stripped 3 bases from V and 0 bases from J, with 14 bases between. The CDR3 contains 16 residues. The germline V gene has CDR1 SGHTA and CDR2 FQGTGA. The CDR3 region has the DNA TGTGCCAGCAGCTTGCGGGGTCGGGGTATGAACACTGAAGCTTTCTTT. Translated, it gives CASSLRGRGMNTEAFF.

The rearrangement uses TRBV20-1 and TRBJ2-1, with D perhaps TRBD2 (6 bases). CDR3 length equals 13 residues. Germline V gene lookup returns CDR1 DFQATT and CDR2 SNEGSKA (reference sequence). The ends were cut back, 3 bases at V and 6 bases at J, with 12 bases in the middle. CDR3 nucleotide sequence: TGCAGTGCTAGCCTAGCGAACGTCAATGAGCAGTTCTTC. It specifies CSASLANVNEQFF.